Below are 2 T cell receptor beta chains sequenced from a single sample in a study of memory CD4+ T cells and cytomegalovirus serostatus. The sort gate was single viable CD3+CD4+CD8-CD45RO+ cells for memory CD4+ T cells. Profiling relied on immunoSEQ multiplex PCR, and the TCRdb table lists in-frame clones only, not all of them. This table holds roughly 60,000 clones, roughly three quarters found once. Sequences were obtained from memory CD4+ T cells from blood. These TCRs come from an adult in good health and CMV-seronegative.

The chain employs TRBV4-2 and TRBJ2-3, with D maybe TRBD2 (5 bases). Germline assignment: CDR1 LGHNA and CDR2 YNFKEQ. V shed 0 bases and J shed 6 bases, with 10 bases lying between them. The CDR3 length is 14 residues. This CDR3 reads CASSQEGVSDTQYF. CDR3 nucleotides: TGTGCCAGCAGCCAAGAGGGAGTATCGGATACGCAGTATTTT.

The chain carries TRBV7-3 and TRBJ2-7; 8 bases are shared with TRBD2. Trimming took 4 bases from V and 4 from J; bases not matched to a gene: 9. CDR3 length: 15 amino acids. In germline, CDR1 is SGHTA, CDR2 FQGTGA. The CDR3 nucleotides read TGTGCCAGCAGCTCTCTCGCGGGAGGATCTTACGAGCAGTACTTC. Amino acids: CASSSLAGGSYEQYF. Using reference TRBV7-3 and TRBJ2-7 for the parts outside the CDR3, the full variable domain is GAGVSQTPSNKVTEKGKYVELRCDPISGHTALYWYRQSLGQGPEFLIYFQGTGAADDSGLPNDRFFAVRPEGSVSTLKIQRTERGDSAVYLCASSSLAGGSYEQYFGPGTRLTVT.